One and the same sample provided the 26 T cell receptor beta chains below, sequenced in a study of T cell repertoires in cytomegalovirus infection. TCRdb analysed the reads with MiXCR anew, one entry per CDR3 protein. The repertoire holds 300,000 to 400,000 distinct CDR3 sequences, with 25% to 35% as singletons. The antigens of these receptors remain unknown. The material sequenced was cultured PBMCs, taken from culture after CMV antigen stimulation. All receptors derive from a human donor in good health (CMV status not recorded). Some clones in this sample may be carry-over from other donors' samples.

This chain connects TRBV6-1 to TRBJ1-4, with 10 bases matching TRBD1. Trimming removed 5 bases from V and 7 bases from J; junction bases left unmatched: 10. Germline V gene data show CDR1 as MNHNS and CDR2 as SASEGT. The CDR3 sequence is 16 residues long. CDR3 sequence (DNA): TGTGCCAGCAGTCTGCAAGACAGGGGGCCTTCTGAAAAACTGTTTTTT. Its translation: CASSLQDRGPSEKLFF.

The chain couples TRBV6-8 to TRBJ1-1; D is undetermined. Germline V gene sequence: CDR1 MNHGY, CDR2 SAAAGT. Trimming stripped 5 bases from V and 0 bases from J, with 10 bases between. CDR3 length equals 14 residues. DNA for the CDR3: TGTGCCAGCAGTGGTCAGGCAATGAACACTGAAGCTTTCTTT. The encoded protein is CASSGQAMNTEAFF.

In its sample, this clonotype was seen a few times. The chain recombines TRBV19 with TRBJ1-4; D perhaps matches TRBD1 (6 bases). The CDR3 covers 17 residues. V lost 0 bases and J 12 bases, leaving 23 bases between the germline ends. CDR1 is LNHDA and CDR2 is SQIVND in the germline V gene (reference sequence). The CDR3 region has the DNA TGTGCCAGTAGTATAGATAGAATCTACAGGGTTACGGGGGAACTGTTTTTT. The encoded protein is CASSIDRIYRVTGELFF.

The CDR3: CASSPYGTVTDTQYF. CDR3 bases: TGTGCCAGCAGCCCCTACGGGACAGTCACAGATACGCAGTATTTT. This chain joins TRBV7-2 and TRBJ2-3; 7 positions match TRBD1. With 5 bases clipped from V and 2 bases from J, the junction kept 7 bases outside the gene matches. The CDR3 sequence is 15 residues long. From germline, CDR1 is SGHTA and CDR2 FQGNSA. The full variable domain, with the rest looked up from reference TRBV7-2 and TRBJ2-3, is GAGVSQSPSNKVTEKGKDVELRCDPISGHTALYWYRQSLGQGLEFLIYFQGNSAPDKSGLPSDRFSAERTGGSVSTLTIQRTQQEDSAVYLCASSPYGTVTDTQYFGPGTRLTVL.

Only a few counts were recorded for this clonotype. This chain joins TRBV6-5 and TRBJ2-2, with D perhaps given as TRBD1 or TRBD2 (5 bases each). The V end lost 7 bases, the J end lost 1 base, and 16 bases lay between the germline ends. The germline gives CDR1 MNHEY, CDR2 SVGAGI. The CDR3 is 16 amino acids. CDR3 DNA sequence: TGTGCCAGCACCCCTGGGGGTAACCTGAACACCGGGGAGCTGTTTTTT. Translation gives CASTPGGNLNTGELFF.

This clonotype was recorded at least ten times. The CDR3 protein is CASSSDRGSTEAFF. In DNA, the CDR3 is TGTGCCAGCAGCTCGGACAGGGGATCCACTGAAGCTTTCTTT. The rearrangement joins TRBV7-8 to TRBJ1-1; 9 nucleotides agree with TRBD1. Germline V gene lookup returns CDR1 SGHVS and CDR2 FQNEAQ. V shed 4 bases, J shed 4 bases, and the junction held 4 bases outside the gene matches. This CDR3 has 14 amino acids.

In this sample, this clonotype turned up a few times. The gene calls are TRBV12-3 or TRBV12-4 and TRBJ2-2; TRBD1 agrees at 7 bases. The CDR3 length is 15 residues. Trimming cost V 5 bases and J 8 bases; bases outside gene matches: 11. CDR3 amino acids: CASSPRQGGRGELFF. The CDR3 DNA reads as TGTGCCAGCAGTCCGAGACAGGGTGGTCGAGGGGAGCTGTTTTTT.

This clonotype has ten or more counts. The chain uses TRBV19 and TRBJ2-1; TRBD2 matches at 15 bases. The CDR3 is made up of 16 amino acids. Germline V gene data show CDR1 as LNHDA and CDR2 as SQIVND (reference sequence). V dropped 4 bases and J dropped 8; count of bases not matched to a gene: 6. This CDR3 reads CASSTLGLAGGYEQFF. The CDR3 DNA sequence: TGTGCCAGTAGTACCCTGGGACTAGCGGGAGGCTATGAGCAGTTCTTC.

Here the CDR3 DNA reads TGTGCCAGTAGTTTCTGGAACAACAATGAGCAGTTCTTC. It translates to CASSFWNNNEQFF. The chain links TRBV19 to TRBJ2-1; no clear D. Trimming shortened V by 5 bases and J by 5 bases, and 10 bases separated the two germline ends. Germline V gene sequence: CDR1 LNHDA, CDR2 SQIVND (reference sequence). The CDR3 sequence is 13 residues long.

This clonotype was seen more than once but under ten times. The V call is TRBV5-1, the J call TRBJ2-3; no definite D call. The CDR3 is 18 amino acids. The V end was cut by 1 base, the J end by 1 base, with 19 bases between. Germline CDR1 SGHRS, CDR2 YFSETQ. In DNA form, the CDR3 reads TGCGCCAGCAGCTTGACTGGCGGCCAAGGGCCTGGCACAGATACGCAGTATTTT. As protein: CASSLTGGQGPGTDTQYF. The whole variable domain, filled in from reference TRBV5-1 and TRBJ2-3, reads KAGVTQTPRYLIKTRGQQVTLSCSPISGHRSVSWYQQTPGQGLQFLFEYFSETQRNKGNFPGRFSGRQFSNSRSEMNVSTLELGDSALYLCASSLTGGQGPGTDTQYFGPGTRLTVL.

The chain carries TRBV2 and TRBJ2-1; D not resolved. CDR3 length equals 14 residues. The V end was cut by 9 bases, the J end by 0 bases, with 12 bases between. Looked up from germline, CDR1 is SNHLY and CDR2 is FYNNEI. The CDR3 is CASQAMFSYNEQFF. DNA of the CDR3: TGTGCCAGTCAGGCAATGTTCTCCTACAATGAGCAGTTCTTC.

V and J are TRBV10-3 and TRBJ2-3; TRBD2 agrees at 8 bases. J lost 5 bases, V lost 8 bases, and 15 bases had no gene match. The CDR3 spans 16 residues. Germline loops: CDR1 ENHRY, CDR2 SYGVKD. The DNA for the CDR3 is TGTGCCATCTCGACGGGGAGCGGGAGTGTCGGAGATACGCAGTATTTT. Protein product: CAISTGSGSVGDTQYF.

J is TRBJ2-7 and V is TRBV12-3 or TRBV12-4, with 7 nucleotides matching TRBD2. V shed 6 bases and J 7 bases; nucleotides not matched to a gene: 12. The CDR3 covers 14 residues. The CDR3, as DNA: TGTGCCAGCAGCGGGCGGGACTACTCGTGGGAGCAGTACTTC. This encodes CASSGRDYSWEQYF.

The rearrangement joins TRBV3-1 to TRBJ2-7; D not certain. CDR1 and CDR2 (germline): LGHDT, YNNKEL (reference sequence). The CDR3 is made up of 11 amino acids. The ends were cut back, 4 bases at V and 5 bases at J, with 6 bases in the middle. CDR3 region: CASSRADEQYF. CDR3 nucleotides: TGTGCCAGCAGCCGGGCGGACGAGCAGTACTTC.

This chain connects TRBV7-2 to TRBJ2-7; 7 bases fit TRBD2. Trimming at V came to 4 bases and at J to 2 bases, leaving 5 bases not matched to a gene. CDR1 and CDR2 (germline): SGHTA, FQGNSA. The CDR3 runs 14 residues. The CDR3 sequence is CASSSMGLTYEQYF. The CDR3 nucleotides read TGTGCCAGCAGCTCGATGGGACTAACCTACGAGCAGTACTTC.

This clonotype came up many times. This rearrangement joins TRBV7-9 to TRBJ2-5; 11 bases align to TRBD2. Losses at the gene ends were 1 base for V and 3 bases for J; bases not matched to a gene: 4. The CDR3 length is 16 residues. Germline lookup yields CDR1 SEHNR and CDR2 FQNEAQ (reference sequence). CDR3 coding DNA: TGTGCCAGCAGCTTAGGTGGGGGACTAGCGGAAGAGACCCAGTACTTC. Translation: CASSLGGGLAEETQYF.

This chain uses TRBV11-3 with TRBJ2-1, with 14 bases matching TRBD2. The germline CDR1 and CDR2 sequences are SGHNT and YENEEA. The CDR3 has 19 residues. The junction had 8 bases not matched to a gene; V was cut back by 4 bases and J by 0 bases. The CDR3 DNA sequence: TGTGCCAGCAGCTACCGGACTAGCGGGGGGCTCGGCTCCTACAATGAGCAGTTCTTC. Encoded protein: CASSYRTSGGLGSYNEQFF.

This clonotype has a count of ten or more. This chain connects TRBV7-8 to TRBJ2-1; 15 bases fit TRBD2. Germline CDR1 and CDR2: SGHVS and FQNEAQ. J lost 8 bases, V lost 5 bases, and 4 bases had no gene match. This CDR3 contains 15 residues. CDR3 bases: TGTGCCAGCAGCCCTCGGACTAGCGGGGGGGATGAGCAGTTCTTC. Protein: CASSPRTSGGDEQFF.

This clonotype was recorded a few times. The V gene is TRBV5-1, the J gene TRBJ2-7; TRBD1 matches at 7 bases. The CDR3 loop spans 14 amino acids. Germline V lookup: CDR1 SGHRS, CDR2 YFSETQ. V shed 4 bases and J 6 bases; nucleotides not matched to a gene: 10. CDR3 loop: CASSLVRDSPEQYF. CDR3 DNA sequence: TGCGCCAGCAGCCTTGTGAGGGACAGCCCCGAGCAGTACTTC.

As for this clonotype: Given a much more abundant clone one base away, this may be a read error. Because it lacks the conserved phenylalanine or tryptophan at the end, this CDR3 is likely a read error. CDR3: CASSLGSFNQPQHL. The CDR3 coding sequence is TGTGCCAGCAGCTTAGGAAGCTTCAATCAGCCCCAGCATCTT. The V and J genes are TRBV7-2 and TRBJ1-5, with D hard to call. The CDR3 loop spans 14 amino acids. Germline values: CDR1 SGHTA, CDR2 FQGNSA. V was clipped by 1 base and J by 3 bases, with 7 bases between them.

In this sample, this clonotype turned up many times. The J gene is TRBJ1-1, the V gene TRBV7-2; D gene ambiguous. The germline gives CDR1 SGHTA, CDR2 FQGNSA. The germline V and J ends were trimmed by 1 base and 5 bases, with 11 bases remaining between them. There are 14 residues in the CDR3. CDR3 region: CASSLEYGRTEAFF. CDR3 sequence (DNA): TGTGCCAGCAGCTTAGAGTACGGGCGAACTGAAGCTTTCTTT. The whole variable domain, filled in from reference TRBV7-2 and TRBJ1-1, reads GAGVSQSPSNKVTEKGKDVELRCDPISGHTALYWYRQSLGQGLEFLIYFQGNSAPDKSGLPSDRFSAERTGGSVSTLTIQRTQQEDSAVYLCASSLEYGRTEAFFGQGTRLTVV.

The chain links TRBV10-2 to TRBJ2-3; TRBD1 or TRBD2 may be the D gene (6 bases each). CDR1 and CDR2 (germline): WSHSY, SAAADI. This CDR3 contains 15 residues. Trimming took off 6 bases at V and 4 bases at J, with 17 bases between the two ends. The CDR3 DNA follows: TGCGCCAGCAGGGGGGGCATCGGGGTCTCAGATACGCAGTATTTT. It translates to CASRGGIGVSDTQYF.

There are many counts of this clonotype. This CDR3 reads CASSLFAVGTDTQYF. The CDR3 nucleotides are TGTGCCAGCAGCTTATTTGCTGTCGGCACAGATACGCAGTATTTT. The chain combines TRBV7-6 with TRBJ2-3; D not resolved. Germline V gene data show CDR1 as SGHVS and CDR2 as FNYEAQ. V lost 2 bases and J lost 1, with 10 bases in between. This CDR3 is 15 amino acids long.

The chain carries TRBV24-1 and TRBJ2-1; 8 bases match TRBD2. From germline, CDR1 is KGHDR and CDR2 SFDVKD. The junction had 6 bases not matched to a gene; V was cut back by 3 bases and J by 0 bases. The CDR3 sequence is 17 residues long. The CDR3 is CATSDGRGGSSYNEQFF. The CDR3 DNA reads TGTGCCACCAGTGATGGTCGGGGGGGGAGCTCCTACAATGAGCAGTTCTTC.

The rearrangement uses TRBV30 and TRBJ1-3; a possible D gene is TRBD1 (5 bases). The CDR3 is 13 amino acids. With 3 bases removed from V and 4 bases from J, the gap between germline ends came to 10 bases. Germline CDR1 GTSNPN, CDR2 SVGIG (reference sequence). The CDR3 region is CAWRLAGGNTIYF. CDR3 nucleotides: TGTGCCTGGAGATTGGCAGGGGGAAACACCATATATTTT.

The CDR3 coding sequence is TGTGCCAGTAGTCCCCTGGCTTATACCCGGGACACCGGGTACTATAATTCACCCCTCCACTTT. This gives the protein CASSPLAYTRDTGYYNSPLHF. The chain combines TRBV19 with TRBJ1-6, with TRBD1 as a possible D gene (6 bases). This CDR3 comprises 21 residues. CDR1 is LNHDA and CDR2 is SQIVND in the germline V gene (reference sequence). V dropped 5 bases and J dropped 3 bases, with 29 bases sitting between them.